The rows below give T cell receptor beta chains drawn from one sample of a study of tumour-infiltrating T cells in Burkitt lymphoma. Measured with immunoSEQ multiplex PCR; TCRdb has only the in-frame clones, and not every one. The sample has around 46,000 clones, around 30% seen once. Sequencing was carried out using tumor tissue. These receptor sequences come from a human donor with Burkitt lymphoma. CDR3s include the opening cysteine and the closing phenylalanine or tryptophan. Each record gives: V gene, CDR3 protein.

>TRBV9
CASSVGGGAGEQFF
>TRBV2
CASSEWATDTQYF
>TRBV4-1
CASSQVQGGSPLHF
>TRBV28
CASSLGGRRYEQYF
>TRBV2
CASKLYNEQFF
>TRBV4-1
CASSYRDNEQFF
>TRBV4-3
CASSPGDRGSGEKLFF
>TRBV2
CASSDRWTRGAIYF
>TRBV28
CASRRQGYGYTF
>TRBV4-3
CASSQATGLSTDTQYF
>TRBV25-1
CASTQGLAAMGGTEAFF
>TRBV5-4
CASSGDGGRNEQFF
>TRBV6-1
CASSTGGQETQYF
>TRBV11-2
CASIGQGPPGELFF
>TRBV19
CARVVPGLSVRAYGYTF
>TRBV6-5
CASSSRWTGPYEQYF
>TRBV6-5
CASSDRLQMNTEAFF
>TRBV9
CASSVGEGATGSPLHF
>TRBV29-1
CSVGGQGWDEQFF
>TRBV5-1
CASSVDGPYNSPLHF
>TRBV10-3
CAINPRAGGLTDTQYF
>TRBV7-2
CASTGGRERGYTF
>TRBV6-6
CASSYSTPGSGDIQYF
>TRBV5-5
CARSLMGGRETQYF
>TRBV7-2
CAVRGSYGYTF
>TRBV28
CASSQEGTYEQYF
>TRBV6-1
CASSLAGANTGELFF
>TRBV5-4
CASSPGTDRGFGYTF
>TRBV6-5
CASSYDRNYGYTF
>TRBV2
CASKAGETQYF
>TRBV4-3
CASSLAATGVYEQYF
>TRBV4-3
CASSQDRGLGGYTF
>TRBV19
CASSVGPWAANEQFF
>TRBV7-9
CASSPSWGDQETQYF
>TRBV5-4
CASSWGARDRYNEQFF
>TRBV18
CASSRGTGTDSYEQYF
>TRBV6-5
CASSHGTGPRSPLHF
>TRBV4-1
CASSQRSGGRDTQYF
>TRBV10-3
CAISVDRSNSPLHF
>TRBV20-1
CTLRASYGYTF
>TRBV4-1
CASSQVRASGNTIYF
>TRBV19
CASSTSLTEGNIQYF
>TRBV4-3
CASSHVNSGVGQYF
>TRBV4-1
CASSPGAARGYSGNTIYF
>TRBV6-1
CASSGDLYEQYF
>TRBV2
CASSEGTVGNSPLHF
>TRBV7-2
CASSPLVGEAFF
>TRBV7-2
CASSLGDQAQHF
>TRBV27
CASRDRERNTIYF